A single sample gave rise to the 7 T cell receptor beta chains below, sequenced in a study of CD8 T cells in Susac syndrome. RNA totalling roughly 0.5 to 1 ug underwent reverse transcription with random hexamers. TCRdb reanalysed the immunoSEQ multiplex PCR reads using MiXCR and keeps one entry per CDR3 protein. Among 67,000 or so distinct CDR3 sequences, around 93% were seen once, and the ten largest hold roughly 0.15%. Specimen: CD4+ T cells from PBMCs. The receptor source for this set is a human donor with Susac syndrome.

The V gene is TRBV20-1, the J gene TRBJ2-2; 8 bases are a match to TRBD1. CDR1 is DFQATT, CDR2 SNEGSKA, per germline (reference sequence). This CDR3 is built from 14 residues. V shed 2 bases, J shed 4 bases, and the junction held 3 bases outside the gene matches. The DNA for the CDR3 is TGCAGTGCTAGACAGGGGGCGGCCACCGGGGAGCTGTTTTTT. Its translation: CSARQGAATGELFF.

Turning to this clonotype: Because the CDR3 is missing its conserved closing phenylalanine or tryptophan, this is likely a read error. V gene TRBV5-4 combines with J gene TRBJ2-5; 7 bases agree with TRBD1. V trimming: 5 bases; J trimming: 2 bases; junction bases outside the gene matches: 6. Germline assignment: CDR1 SGHNT and CDR2 YYREEE (reference sequence). This CDR3 contains 14 residues. CDR3 in amino acids: CASRPGQLQETQYC. The CDR3 region has the DNA TGTGCCAGCAGGCCGGGACAGCTACAAGAGACCCAGTACTGC.

The genes are TRBV3-1 and TRBJ2-3; the match to TRBD2 covers 7 bases. The germline V gene has CDR1 LGHDT and CDR2 YNNKEL (reference sequence). CDR3 length: 17 amino acids. After removal of 1 base from V and 1 base from J, the junction contained 8 bases not matched to a gene. The CDR3 nucleotides read TGTGCCAGCAGCCAAGCAACTAGCGACCCGGGCACAGATACGCAGTATTTT. It specifies CASSQATSDPGTDTQYF.

The chain joins TRBV28 to TRBJ1-3; the D is unclear. V was pared by 5 bases and J by 0 bases, with 14 bases between. The CDR3 spans 16 residues. Germline V lookup: CDR1 MDHEN, CDR2 SYDVKM. The CDR3 nucleotides are TGTGCCAGCAGTCCACACACGACCCGCTCTGGAAACACCATATATTTT. It yields the protein CASSPHTTRSGNTIYF.

The sample holds a few counts of this clonotype. This chain joins TRBV7-3 and TRBJ2-1, with unresolved D. Germline V CDR1 and CDR2: SGHTA, FQGTGA. This CDR3 contains 12 residues. The V and J ends lost 5 bases and 7 bases respectively, with 9 bases between them. CDR3 protein: CASSNMRNEQFF. As DNA, the CDR3 is TGTGCCAGCAGCAACATGCGGAATGAGCAGTTCTTC.

V usage is TRBV28 and J usage is TRBJ1-2; D perhaps matches TRBD1 (5 bases). The CDR3 sequence is 12 residues long. Germline CDR1 reads MDHEN; CDR2 reads SYDVKM. The germline V and J ends were trimmed by 7 bases and 3 bases, with 9 bases remaining between them. CDR3 sequence: CASNGADYGYTF. The CDR3 bases are TGTGCCAGCAACGGGGCTGACTATGGCTACACCTTC.

Here the CDR3 DNA reads TGTGCCAGCAGTTTGTACGGTGGGTCCGGCACTGAAGCTTTCTTT. It yields the protein CASSLYGGSGTEAFF. The chain recombines TRBV12-3 or TRBV12-4 with TRBJ1-1; D not resolved. The V and J ends lost 3 bases and 4 bases respectively, with 15 bases between them. This CDR3 comprises 15 residues.